This note documents a single T cell receptor (beta chain) sequence. This sample stems from a study of T cells in Graves' hyperthyroidism and ophthalmopathy. The CDR3 spans 15 residues. Trimming removed 2 bases from V and 2 bases from J, with 12 bases in between. Germline V lookup: CDR1 ENHRY, CDR2 SYGVKD. Amplified regions were TCR beta CDR3 sequences from RNA transcripts. HTBI primers were the set used in a first-round RT-PCR of the TCR CDR3. Using its own MiXCR run on the multiplex PCR reads, TCRdb lists one record per CDR3 protein. The table lists fewer than 750,000 distinct CDR3 sequences, about 15% of them singletons.

The chain joins TRBV10-3 to TRBJ2-5, with D possibly being TRBD2 (6 bases). The receptor comes from a woman aged 45 to 65 with Graves' ophthalmopathy. The specimen sequenced was blood. The CDR3 DNA reads as TGTGCCATCAGTGAGACGCTAGCGTTGCAAGAGACCCAGTACTTC. It translates to CAISETLALQETQYF.